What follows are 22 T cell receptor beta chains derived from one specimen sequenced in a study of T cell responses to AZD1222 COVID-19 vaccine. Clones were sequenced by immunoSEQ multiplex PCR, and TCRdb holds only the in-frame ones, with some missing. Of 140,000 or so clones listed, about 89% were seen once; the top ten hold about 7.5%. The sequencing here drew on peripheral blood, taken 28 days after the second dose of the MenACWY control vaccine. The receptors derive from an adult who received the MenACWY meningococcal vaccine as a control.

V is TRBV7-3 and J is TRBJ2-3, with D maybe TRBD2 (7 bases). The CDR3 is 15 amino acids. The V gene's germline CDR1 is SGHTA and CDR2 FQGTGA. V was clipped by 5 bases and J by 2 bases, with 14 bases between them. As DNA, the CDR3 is TGTGCCAGCAGCCTGGGGGCGGGGGCCACAGATACGCAGTATTTT. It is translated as CASSLGAGATDTQYF.

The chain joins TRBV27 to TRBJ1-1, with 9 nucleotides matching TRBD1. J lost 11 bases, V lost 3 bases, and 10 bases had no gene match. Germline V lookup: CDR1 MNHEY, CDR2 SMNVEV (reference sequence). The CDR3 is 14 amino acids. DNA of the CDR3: TGTGCCAGCAGTTTGGACAGGGGATCATCGTTTGCTTTCTTT. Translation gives CASSLDRGSSFAFF.

CDR3 DNA: TGTGCCAGCAGTTATTCTCCGGGACTACTGTACCAAGAGACCCAGTACTTC. The encoded protein is CASSYSPGLLYQETQYF. This chain links TRBV6-2 or TRBV6-3 with TRBJ2-5; 7 bases match TRBD2. Trimming at V came to 3 bases and at J to 0 bases, leaving 10 bases not matched to a gene. This CDR3 spans 17 amino acids. From germline, CDR1 is MNHEY and CDR2 SVGEGT.

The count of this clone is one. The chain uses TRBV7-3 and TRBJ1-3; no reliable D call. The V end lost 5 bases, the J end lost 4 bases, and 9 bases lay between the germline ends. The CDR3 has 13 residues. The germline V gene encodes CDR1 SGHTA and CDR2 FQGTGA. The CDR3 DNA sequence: TGTGCCAGCAGCCCCGCCCGGGGAAACACCATATATTTT. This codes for CASSPARGNTIYF.

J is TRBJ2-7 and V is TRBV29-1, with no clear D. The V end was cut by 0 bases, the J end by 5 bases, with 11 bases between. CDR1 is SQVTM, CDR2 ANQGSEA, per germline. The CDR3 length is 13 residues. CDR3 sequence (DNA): TGCAGCGTTGAAGAATTTGCCAATGACGAGCAGTACTTC. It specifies CSVEEFANDEQYF.

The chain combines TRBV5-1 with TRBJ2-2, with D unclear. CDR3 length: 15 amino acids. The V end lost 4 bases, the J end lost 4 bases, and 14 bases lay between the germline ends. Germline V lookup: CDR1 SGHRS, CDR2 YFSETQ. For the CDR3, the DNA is TGCGCCAGCAGCACCCGGTGGGGAACCACCGGGGAGCTGTTTTTT. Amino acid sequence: CASSTRWGTTGELFF.

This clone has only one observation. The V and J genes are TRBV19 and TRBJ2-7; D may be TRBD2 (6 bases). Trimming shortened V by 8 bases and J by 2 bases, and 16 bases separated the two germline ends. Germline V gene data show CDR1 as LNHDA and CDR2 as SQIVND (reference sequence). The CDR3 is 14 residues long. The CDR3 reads CASGVGGTPYEQYF. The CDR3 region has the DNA TGTGCCAGTGGGGTCGGCGGGACCCCCTACGAGCAGTACTTC.

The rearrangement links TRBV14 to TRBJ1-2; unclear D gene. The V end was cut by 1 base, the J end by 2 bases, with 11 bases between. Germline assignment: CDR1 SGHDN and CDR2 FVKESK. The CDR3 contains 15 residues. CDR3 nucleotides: TGTGCCAGCAGCCAAGGTCGGGGATTAAACTATGGCTACACCTTC. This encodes CASSQGRGLNYGYTF. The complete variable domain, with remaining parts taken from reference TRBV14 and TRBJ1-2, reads EAGVTQFPSHSVIEKGQTVTLRCDPISGHDNLYWYRRVMGKEIKFLLHFVKESKQDESGMPNNRFLAERTGGTYSTLKVQPAELEDSGVYFCASSQGRGLNYGYTFGSGTRLTVV.

CDR3 sequence (DNA): TGTGCCAGCAGTGACCTAGACAGGTCGGGGAACTATGGCTACACCTTC. The encoded protein is CASSDLDRSGNYGYTF. The chain links TRBV25-1 to TRBJ1-2; TRBD1 might be the D (6 bases). Germline loops: CDR1 MGHDK, CDR2 SYGVNS. V lost 3 bases and J 2 bases, leaving 16 bases between the germline ends. The length of the CDR3 is 16 residues.

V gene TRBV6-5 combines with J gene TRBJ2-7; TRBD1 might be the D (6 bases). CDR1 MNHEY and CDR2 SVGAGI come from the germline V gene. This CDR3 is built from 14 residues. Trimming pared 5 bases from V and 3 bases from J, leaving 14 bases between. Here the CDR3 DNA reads TGTGCCAGCAGTAGGGGGACGGGACACTACGAGCAGTACTTC. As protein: CASSRGTGHYEQYF.

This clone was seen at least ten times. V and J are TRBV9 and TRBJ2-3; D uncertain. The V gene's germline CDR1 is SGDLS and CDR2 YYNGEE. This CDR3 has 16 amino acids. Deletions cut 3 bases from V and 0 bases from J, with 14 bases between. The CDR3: CASSAARSTSTDTQYF. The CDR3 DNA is TGTGCCAGCAGCGCGGCCCGGAGTACTAGCACAGATACGCAGTATTTT.

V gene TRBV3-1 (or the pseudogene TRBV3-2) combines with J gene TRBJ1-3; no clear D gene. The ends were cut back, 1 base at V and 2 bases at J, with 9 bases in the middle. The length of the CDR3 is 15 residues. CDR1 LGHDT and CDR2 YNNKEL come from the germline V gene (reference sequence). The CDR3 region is CASSQVGGAGNTIYF. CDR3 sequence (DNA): TGTGCCAGCAGCCAAGTTGGCGGAGCTGGAAACACCATATATTTT.

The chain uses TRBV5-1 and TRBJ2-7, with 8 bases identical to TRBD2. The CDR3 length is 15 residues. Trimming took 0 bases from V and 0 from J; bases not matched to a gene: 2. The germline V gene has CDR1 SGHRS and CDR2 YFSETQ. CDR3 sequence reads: CASSLVSGVSYEQYF. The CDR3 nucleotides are TGCGCCAGCAGCTTGGTTAGCGGGGTCTCCTACGAGCAGTACTTC.

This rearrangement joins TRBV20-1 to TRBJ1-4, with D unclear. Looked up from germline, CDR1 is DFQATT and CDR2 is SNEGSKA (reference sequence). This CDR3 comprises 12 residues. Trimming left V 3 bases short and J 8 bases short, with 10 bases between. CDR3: CSASVAAEKLFF. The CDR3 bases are TGCAGTGCTAGTGTGGCAGCGGAAAAACTGTTTTTT.

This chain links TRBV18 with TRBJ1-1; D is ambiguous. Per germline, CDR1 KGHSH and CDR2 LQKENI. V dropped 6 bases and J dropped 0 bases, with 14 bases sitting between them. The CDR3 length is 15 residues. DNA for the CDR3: TGTGCCAGCTCCAATCGGACCCTCCTGAACACTGAAGCTTTCTTT. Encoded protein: CASSNRTLLNTEAFF.

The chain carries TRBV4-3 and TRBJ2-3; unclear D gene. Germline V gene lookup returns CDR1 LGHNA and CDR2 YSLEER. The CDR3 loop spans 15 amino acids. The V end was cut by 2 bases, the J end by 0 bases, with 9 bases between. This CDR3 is CASSQRDVSTDTQYF. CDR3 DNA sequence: TGCGCCAGCAGCCAAAGGGATGTTAGCACAGATACGCAGTATTTT.

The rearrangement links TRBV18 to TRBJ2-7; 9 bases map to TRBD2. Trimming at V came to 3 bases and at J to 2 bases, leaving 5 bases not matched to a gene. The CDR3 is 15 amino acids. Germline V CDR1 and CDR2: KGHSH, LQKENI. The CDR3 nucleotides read TGTGCCAGCTCACCCGGGACTAGCCCGACCTACGAGCAGTACTTC. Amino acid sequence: CASSPGTSPTYEQYF.

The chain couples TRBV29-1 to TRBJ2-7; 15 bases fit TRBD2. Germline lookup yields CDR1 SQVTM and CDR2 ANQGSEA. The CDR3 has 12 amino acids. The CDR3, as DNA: TGCAGTGGACTAGCGGGAGGGCCCGAGCAGTACTTC. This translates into CSGLAGGPEQYF.

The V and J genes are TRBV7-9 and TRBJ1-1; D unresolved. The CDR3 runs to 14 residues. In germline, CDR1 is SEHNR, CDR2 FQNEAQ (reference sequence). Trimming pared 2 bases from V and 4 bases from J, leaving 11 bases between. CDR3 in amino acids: CASSLNLGSTEAFF. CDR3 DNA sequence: TGTGCCAGCAGCTTAAATTTGGGGAGCACTGAAGCTTTCTTT.

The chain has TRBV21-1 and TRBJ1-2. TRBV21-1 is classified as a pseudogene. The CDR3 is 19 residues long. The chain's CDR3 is CASSKAHLLGDRFLDGYTF. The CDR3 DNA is TGTGCCAGCAGCAAAGCGCATCTATTGGGGGATCGTTTTTTGGATGGCTACACCTTC.

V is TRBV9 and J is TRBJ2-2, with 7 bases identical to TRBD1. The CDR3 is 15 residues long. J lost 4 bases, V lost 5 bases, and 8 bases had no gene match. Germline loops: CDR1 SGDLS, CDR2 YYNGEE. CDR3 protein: CASSDRALSTGELFF. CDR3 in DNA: TGTGCCAGCAGTGACAGGGCCCTAAGCACCGGGGAGCTGTTTTTT. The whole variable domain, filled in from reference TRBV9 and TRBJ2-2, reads DSGVTQTPKHLITATGQRVTLRCSPRSGDLSVYWYQQSLDQGLQFLIQYYNGEERAKGNILERFSAQQFPDLHSELNLSSLELGDSALYFCASSDRALSTGELFFGEGSRLTVL.

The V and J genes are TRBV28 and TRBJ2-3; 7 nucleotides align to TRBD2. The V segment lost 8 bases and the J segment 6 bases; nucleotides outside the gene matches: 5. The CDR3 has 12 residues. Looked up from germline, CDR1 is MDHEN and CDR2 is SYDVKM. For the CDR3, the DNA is TGTGCCAGCGGCACTAGCGCGGATACGCAGTATTTT. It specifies CASGTSADTQYF.